A single sample gave rise to the 14 T cell receptor beta chains below, sequenced in a study of TIL therapy for anti-PD-1-resistant metastatic lung cancer. The immunoSEQ assay was v3. TCRdb's table, derived via immunoSEQ multiplex PCR, lists solely in-frame clones and lacks some. The sample lists 9,100 or so clones, around 75% occurring once. Time point defined: pre-treatment sample, taken before nivolumab and TIL therapy. Tumor tissue came from excised metastases, mostly pleural nodules or supraclavicular lymph nodes. The material sequenced was tumor tissue, taken at baseline. The receptor set was obtained from a person between 30 and 80 years old with non-small cell lung cancer.

The chain recombines TRBV4-3 with TRBJ2-2; a weak D match, TRBD1 (5 bases). Germline values: CDR1 LGHNA, CDR2 YSLEER. V lost 0 bases and J lost 7, with 9 bases in between. CDR3 length: 14 amino acids. DNA of the CDR3: TGCGCCAGCAGCCAAGAAGCAGGGAACGGGGAGCTGTTTTTT. It specifies CASSQEAGNGELFF.

This clone was observed a few times. The CDR3 spells CASKIDGLNTEAFF. CDR3 DNA: TGTGCCAGCAAGATAGACGGATTGAACACTGAAGCTTTCTTT. V usage is TRBV2 and J usage is TRBJ1-1; D unresolved. V was clipped by 7 bases and J by 0 bases, with 12 bases between them. CDR1 is SNHLY, CDR2 FYNNEI, per germline. The CDR3 runs to 14 residues.

The chain is built from TRBV4-3 and TRBJ1-4, with D possibly matching TRBD1 (6 bases). Germline CDR1 and CDR2: LGHNA and YSLEER. Between the trimmed V and J ends, which lost 0 bases and 6 bases, there was a span of 14 bases. The CDR3 extends over 16 amino acids. CDR3 in amino acids: CASSQEGHRVHEKLFF. The CDR3 nucleotides are TGCGCCAGCAGCCAAGAAGGGCACAGGGTACATGAAAAACTGTTTTTT.

J is TRBJ1-4 and V is TRBV10-3, with no clear D. V was shortened by 2 bases and J by 6 bases, with 7 bases between the two germline ends. The germline V gene encodes CDR1 ENHRY and CDR2 SYGVKD. The CDR3 sequence is 13 residues long. The CDR3 protein is CAISERMHEKLFF. The CDR3 bases are TGTGCCATCAGTGAGCGGATGCATGAAAAACTGTTTTTT.

The gene calls are TRBV6-1 and TRBJ2-7; TRBD1 agrees at 8 bases. V was clipped by 5 bases and J by 2 bases; unmatched bases: 8. The CDR3 loop spans 15 amino acids. Per the germline V gene, CDR1 is MNHNS and CDR2 is SASEGT. This chain's CDR3 is CASSSARGPPYEQYF. The DNA of the CDR3 is TGTGCCAGCAGTTCGGCCAGGGGGCCCCCCTACGAGCAGTACTTC.

The rearrangement uses TRBV30 and TRBJ2-7; tentative D call: TRBD2 (6 bases). The CDR3 runs 12 residues. V lost 3 bases and J lost 6, with 12 bases in between. Germline V gene sequence: CDR1 GTSNPN, CDR2 SVGIG (reference sequence). CDR3: CAWSKSGGEQYF. The CDR3 DNA reads TGTGCCTGGAGCAAATCCGGGGGCGAGCAGTACTTC.

The chain joins TRBV7-3 to TRBJ1-1, with D uncertain. Trimming took 5 bases from V and 5 from J, leaving 12 bases between them. The CDR3 is made up of 13 amino acids. Germline V gene sequence: CDR1 SGHTA, CDR2 FQGTGA. CDR3 in amino acids: CASSEHQGTEAFF. CDR3 nucleotides: TGTGCCAGCAGCGAGCACCAAGGGACTGAAGCTTTCTTT.

Note on this clone: Other DNA sequences in the same sample also yield this CDR3. This sequence joins TRBV9 and TRBJ2-1, with D possibly matching TRBD2 (6 bases). The CDR3 is 15 amino acids. Per germline, CDR1 SGDLS and CDR2 YYNGEE. Between the trimmed V and J ends, which lost 3 bases and 4 bases, there was a span of 14 bases. The CDR3 sequence is CASSARDWVYNEQFF. The CDR3 region has the DNA TGTGCCAGCAGCGCCCGGGACTGGGTATACAATGAGCAGTTCTTC.

Only a few counts were recorded for this clone. The CDR3 region has the DNA TGTGCCAGCAGTTACGACAGGGGCGGGACTAACTATGGCTACACCTTC. Amino acid sequence: CASSYDRGGTNYGYTF. The chain links TRBV27 to TRBJ1-2; TRBD1 aligns across 8 bases. The CDR3 has 16 residues. V shed 4 bases and J 0 bases; nucleotides not matched to a gene: 7. Germline assignment: CDR1 MNHEY and CDR2 SMNVEV (reference sequence).

V gene TRBV28 combines with J gene TRBJ1-2, with D uncertain. Trimming pared 3 bases from V and 3 bases from J, leaving 2 bases between. The germline CDR1 and CDR2 sequences are MDHEN and SYDVKM. The CDR3 is made up of 11 amino acids. CDR3 residues: CASSFDYGYTF. Written as DNA, the CDR3 is TGTGCCAGCAGTTTTGACTATGGCTACACCTTC.

This chain uses TRBV13 with TRBJ2-2; D gene unclear. The V gene lost 5 bases and the J gene lost 5 bases, with 6 bases spanning the gap. Per germline, CDR1 PRHDT and CDR2 FYEKMQ (reference sequence). The CDR3 extends over 12 amino acids. CDR3 bases: TGTGCCAGCAGCGATAGAACCGGGGAGCTGTTTTTT. Translated: CASSDRTGELFF.

CDR3 nucleotides: TGCGCCAGCAGCTTAACAGGGGGCTCCTACAATGAGCAGTTCTTC. Its translation: CASSLTGGSYNEQFF. The gene calls are TRBV5-1 and TRBJ2-1; 8 bases are a match to TRBD1. V was clipped by 2 bases and J by 0 bases; unmatched bases: 1. The length of the CDR3 is 15 residues. Germline V gene sequence: CDR1 SGHRS, CDR2 YFSETQ.

The chain links TRBV19 to TRBJ2-1; a weak D match, TRBD1 (5 bases). The V end was cut by 3 bases, the J end by 0 bases, with 15 bases between. This CDR3 comprises 17 residues. The V gene's germline CDR1 is LNHDA and CDR2 SQIVND (reference sequence). The CDR3 spells CASSMGPRQASYNEQFF. Here the CDR3 DNA reads TGTGCCAGTAGTATGGGGCCCCGGCAGGCCTCCTACAATGAGCAGTTCTTC.

A few counts support this clone. V is TRBV6-6 and J is TRBJ1-5; D ambiguous. Germline V gives CDR1 MNHNY, CDR2 SVGAGI (reference sequence). The CDR3 spans 15 residues. V was clipped by 7 bases and J by 0 bases, with 13 bases between them. CDR3 protein: CASTTVQNSNQPQHF. CDR3 nucleotide sequence: TGTGCCAGCACCACGGTGCAGAATAGCAATCAGCCCCAGCATTTT.